This TCR beta chain was recorded in a study of T cell changes during pregnancy in multiple sclerosis. The table lists this clone with a count of one. V lost 2 bases and J 5 bases, leaving 9 bases between the germline ends. This CDR3 has 13 amino acids. From germline, CDR1 is MGHRA and CDR2 YSYEKL. The protocol was immunoSEQ multiplex PCR, while the TCRdb copy is restricted to in-frame clones and leaves out a portion. Among around 28,000 clones listed, about nine tenths were seen once. The sequence came from a female donor with multiple sclerosis, enrolled in a pregnancy study. Sequenced material: CD8+ T cells from peripheral blood mononuclear cells, taken in the second trimester of pregnancy. The J gene is TRBJ1-1, the V gene TRBV4-1; no clear D gene. DNA for the CDR3: TGCGCCAGCAGCCAACGGGGTACGACTGAAGCTTTCTTT. Translating gives CASSQRGTTEAFF.